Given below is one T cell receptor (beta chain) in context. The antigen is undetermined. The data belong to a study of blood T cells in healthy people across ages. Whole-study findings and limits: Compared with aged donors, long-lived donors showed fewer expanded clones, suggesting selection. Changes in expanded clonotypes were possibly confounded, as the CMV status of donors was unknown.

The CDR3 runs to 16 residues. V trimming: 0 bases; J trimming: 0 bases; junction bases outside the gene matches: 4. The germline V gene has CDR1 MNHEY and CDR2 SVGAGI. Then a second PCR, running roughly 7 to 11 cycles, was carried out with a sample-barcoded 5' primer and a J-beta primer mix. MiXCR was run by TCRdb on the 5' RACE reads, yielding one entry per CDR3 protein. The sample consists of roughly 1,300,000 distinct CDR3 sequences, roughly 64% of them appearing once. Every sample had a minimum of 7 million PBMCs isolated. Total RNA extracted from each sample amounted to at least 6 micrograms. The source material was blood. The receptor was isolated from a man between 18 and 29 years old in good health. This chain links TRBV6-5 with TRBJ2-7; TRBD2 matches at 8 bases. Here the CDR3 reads CASSYSWGTSSYEQYF. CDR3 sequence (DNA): TGTGCCAGCAGTTACTCGTGGGGGACTAGCTCCTACGAGCAGTACTTC.